Listed below are T cell receptor beta chains from one sample, sequenced in a study of blood T cell repertoires in COVID-19. This table comes from immunoSEQ multiplex PCR, and its TCRdb copy is limited to in-frame clones, with some not included. This sample carries 90,000 to 120,000 clones, approximately 88% of them seen once, and the ten largest clones take over 2%. The sequencing sample was made of peripheral blood. Receptors were obtained from a human donor in a cohort sampled during active COVID-19. CDR3s include the opening cysteine and the closing phenylalanine or tryptophan. A D gene is named only where the DNA matches it firmly. Clone size appears in some rows only: once, few, many, or a class for an expanded clone.

V gene	clone size	CDR3 length	J gene	D gene	CDR3 DNA	CDR3 protein
TRBV2	.	17	TRBJ2-1	TRBD2	TGTGCCAGCAGGGGGGGAACTAGCGGGCGCTCCTACAATGAGCAGTTCTTC	CASRGGTSGRSYNEQFF
TRBV5-6	.	15	TRBJ1-6	.	TGTGCCAGCAGCTTGGAGGGGTTCTATAATTCACCCCTCCACTTT	CASSLEGFYNSPLHF
TRBV25-1	.	14	TRBJ1-2	TRBD1	TGTGCCAGCAGTGGGACAGGGAACCCCTATGGCTACACCTTC	CASSGTGNPYGYTF
TRBV10-3	.	13	TRBJ2-7	.	TGTGCCATCAGTGAGGCTAGTTCCGACGAGCAGTACTTC	CAISEASSDEQYF
TRBV19	.	16	TRBJ2-5	TRBD2	TGTGCCAGTAGTATAGGATTTGCTAGCGGACAAGAGACCCAGTACTTC	CASSIGFASGQETQYF
TRBV19	.	16	TRBJ2-7	TRBD2	TGTGCCAGTAGCCCGTCCTCGGCGGGAGCATTCAACGAGCAGTACTTC	CASSPSSAGAFNEQYF
TRBV7-7	.	16	TRBJ2-5	.	TGTGCTAGCAGCTTAGATCCAGGGAACCCCCAAGAGACCCAGTACTTC	CASSLDPGNPQETQYF
TRBV24-1	.	17	TRBJ2-2	.	TGTGCCACCAGTGATGTCGGGAGGGGGCTCAACACCGGGGAGCTGTTTTTT	CATSDVGRGLNTGELFF
TRBV7-9	once	17	TRBJ1-1	TRBD1	TGTGCCAGCAGCTTAGCGGGGGGTGGGACAGGGGTGACTGAAGCTTTCTTT	CASSLAGGGTGVTEAFF
TRBV7-2	.	14	TRBJ2-3	.	TGTGCCAGCAGCTTAGGCGGGGGCGAAGATACGCAGTATTTT	CASSLGGGEDTQYF
TRBV11-1	.	14	TRBJ2-7	.	TGTGCCAGCAGCGTCTACAGGGATTCCTACGAGCAGTACTTC	CASSVYRDSYEQYF
TRBV28	.	16	TRBJ1-3	.	TGTGCCAGCAGATACCCGAGAGGGGCAGGGGTAAACACCATATATTTT	CASRYPRGAGVNTIYF
TRBV9	.	15	TRBJ2-7	TRBD1	TGTGCCAGCAGCCCAGCGACAGGGAACCCCTACGAGCAGTACTTC	CASSPATGNPYEQYF
TRBV6-5	.	15	TRBJ1-2	.	TGTGCCAGCAGTTTAGTCGGGAGGGGCGCACATGGCTACACCTTC	CASSLVGRGAHGYTF
TRBV19	once	14	TRBJ1-4	.	TGTGCCAGTAGTATGTGGGAGGCAGGGGAAAAACTGTTTTTT	CASSMWEAGEKLFF
TRBV15	.	13	TRBJ2-7	TRBD1	TGTGCCACCAGGACCAGGGGGACACCCGAGCAGTACTTC	CATRTRGTPEQYF
TRBV10-3	.	13	TRBJ2-7	TRBD1	TGTGCCGTCACCGGGACAGGGGGTAGGGAGCAGTACTTC	CAVTGTGGREQYF
TRBV6-5	.	14	TRBJ1-2	TRBD1	TGTGCCAGCAGTCGAGAGGGGGCGGACTATGGCTACACCTTC	CASSREGADYGYTF
TRBV3-1/TRBV3-2	.	15	TRBJ2-7	TRBD1	TGTGCCAGCAGCCCCCGGGACAGGGCAAAATACGAGCAGTACTTC	CASSPRDRAKYEQYF
TRBV27	.	16	TRBJ2-2	TRBD1	TGTGCCAGCAGACAAACGGACAGGGGGAGCACCGGGGAGCTGTTTTTT	CASRQTDRGSTGELFF
TRBV10-3	once	17	TRBJ2-3	TRBD1	TGTGCCATCAGTGAGCCGAGTACAGGGGACAGGGCAGATACGCAGTATTTT	CAISEPSTGDRADTQYF
TRBV28	.	19	TRBJ2-6	TRBD1	TGTGCCAGCAGTTTCCCGAGGACAGGGGGCGTCTCTGGGGCCAACGTCCTGACTTTC	CASSFPRTGGVSGANVLTF